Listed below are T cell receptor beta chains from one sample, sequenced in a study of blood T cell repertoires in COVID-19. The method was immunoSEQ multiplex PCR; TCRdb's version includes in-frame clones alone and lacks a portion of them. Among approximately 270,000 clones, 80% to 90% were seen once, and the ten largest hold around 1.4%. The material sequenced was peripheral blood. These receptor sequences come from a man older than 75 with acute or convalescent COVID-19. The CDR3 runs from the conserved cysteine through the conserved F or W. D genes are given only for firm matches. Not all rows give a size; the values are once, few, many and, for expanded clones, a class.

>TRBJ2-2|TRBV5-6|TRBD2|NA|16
CASSLGLAGGSGELFF
TGTGCCAGCAGCTTGGGACTAGCGGGAGGTAGCGGGGAGCTGTTTTTT
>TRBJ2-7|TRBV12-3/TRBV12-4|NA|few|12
CATGEIPTEQYF
TGTGCCACCGGAGAGATCCCAACTGAGCAGTACTTC
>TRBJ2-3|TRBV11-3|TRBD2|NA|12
CASSAGGDTQYF
TGTGCCAGCAGCGCGGGAGGGGATACGCAGTATTTT
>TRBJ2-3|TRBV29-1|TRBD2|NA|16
CSVGDASGRTTDTQYF
TGCAGCGTTGGTGATGCTAGCGGGAGGACCACAGATACGCAGTATTTT
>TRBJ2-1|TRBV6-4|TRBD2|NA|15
CASSDPGLATNEQFF
TGTGCCAGCAGTGATCCGGGACTAGCGACCAATGAGCAGTTCTTC
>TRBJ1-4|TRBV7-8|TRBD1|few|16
CASSRDRASRNEKLFF
TGTGCCAGCAGCCGGGACAGGGCTAGTCGGAATGAAAAACTGTTTTTT
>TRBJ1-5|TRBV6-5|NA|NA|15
CASTPDRNSNQPQHF
TGTGCCAGCACCCCCGACAGGAATAGCAATCAGCCCCAGCATTTT
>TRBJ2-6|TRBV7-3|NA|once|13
CASSSSGANVLTF
TGTGCCAGCAGTTCTTCTGGGGCCAACGTCCTGACTTTC
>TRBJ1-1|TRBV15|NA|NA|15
CATSKRQGINTEAFF
TGTGCCACCAGCAAAAGGCAGGGTATCAACACTGAAGCTTTCTTT
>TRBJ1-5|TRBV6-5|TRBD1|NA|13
CATRTGDDQPQHF
TGTGCCACCAGGACAGGGGATGATCAGCCCCAGCATTTT
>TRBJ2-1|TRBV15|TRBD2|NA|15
CATSSASGRFSEQFF
TGTGCCACCAGCAGTGCTAGCGGGAGGTTCAGTGAGCAGTTCTTC
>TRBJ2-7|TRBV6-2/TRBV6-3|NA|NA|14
CASSYSAGQHEQYF
TGTGCCAGCAGTTACTCGGCAGGTCAGCACGAGCAGTACTTC
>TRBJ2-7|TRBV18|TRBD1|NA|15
CASSHGTALTYEQYF
TGTGCCAGCTCACACGGGACAGCCCTCACCTACGAGCAGTACTTC
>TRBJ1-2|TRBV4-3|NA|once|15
CASSQEQGANYGYTF
TGCGCCAGCAGCCAAGAACAGGGAGCTAACTATGGCTACACCTTC
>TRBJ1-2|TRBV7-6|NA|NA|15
CASSNNVGQNYGYTF
TGTGCCAGCAGCAATAACGTTGGACAGAACTATGGCTACACCTTC
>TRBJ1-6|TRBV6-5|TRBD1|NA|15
CASTLVEQGFSPLHF
TGTGCCAGCACCCTCGTCGAACAGGGGTTTTCACCCCTCCACTTT
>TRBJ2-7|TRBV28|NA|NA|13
CASTLVSPYEQYF
TGTGCCAGCACCCTAGTTAGCCCCTACGAGCAGTACTTC
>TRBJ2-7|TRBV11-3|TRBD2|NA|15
CASSLESGRAYEQYF
TGTGCCAGCAGCTTAGAAAGCGGGAGGGCCTACGAGCAGTACTTC
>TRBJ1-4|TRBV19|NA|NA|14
CASSLQTTNEKLFF
TGTGCCAGTAGTCTGCAGACAACTAATGAAAAACTGTTTTTT
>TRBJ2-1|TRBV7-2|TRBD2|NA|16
CASSLTLAGSYNEQFF
TGTGCCAGCAGCTTAACCCTAGCGGGTTCCTACAATGAGCAGTTCTTC
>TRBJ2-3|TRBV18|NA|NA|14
CASSPVTTTDTQYF
TGTGCCAGCTCACCCGTGACAACCACAGATACGCAGTATTTT
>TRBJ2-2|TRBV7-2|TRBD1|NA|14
CASRQGAGTGELFF
TGTGCCAGCCGACAGGGGGCGGGCACCGGGGAGCTGTTTTTT
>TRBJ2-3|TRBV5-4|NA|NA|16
CASSSDYSPGTDTQYF
TGTGCCAGCAGCTCCGACTATTCCCCTGGAACAGATACGCAGTATTTT
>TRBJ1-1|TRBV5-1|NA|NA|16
CASSLLGRNMNTEAFF
TGCGCCAGCAGCCTCCTCGGGAGAAACATGAACACTGAAGCTTTCTTT
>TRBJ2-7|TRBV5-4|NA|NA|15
CASTRGFDREEEQYF
TGTGCCAGCACGAGGGGATTTGACAGGGAGGAAGAGCAGTACTTC
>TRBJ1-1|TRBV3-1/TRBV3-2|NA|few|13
CASSQGQNTEAFF
TGTGCCAGCAGTCAAGGACAGAACACTGAAGCTTTCTTT
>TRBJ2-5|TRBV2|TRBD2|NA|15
CASSSSGGAEETQYF
TGTGCCAGCAGTTCTAGCGGGGGGGCCGAAGAGACCCAGTACTTC
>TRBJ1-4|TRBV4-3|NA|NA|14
CASSTQGWDEKLFF
TGCGCCAGCAGCACGCAGGGATGGGATGAAAAACTGTTTTTT
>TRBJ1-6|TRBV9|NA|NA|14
CASSQASWNSPLHF
TGTGCCAGCAGCCAGGCTTCTTGGAATTCACCCCTCCACTTT
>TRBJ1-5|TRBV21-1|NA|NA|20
CASSALVRQGASFSNQPQHF
TGTGCCAGCAGCGCCCTCGTCAGACAGGGGGCTTCCTTTAGCAATCAGCCCCAGCATTTT
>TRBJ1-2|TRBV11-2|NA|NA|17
CASSLDLGGGLLPGYTF
TGTGCCAGCAGCTTAGATCTCGGTGGGGGCCTGCTTCCTGGCTACACCTTC
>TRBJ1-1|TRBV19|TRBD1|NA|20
CASRSFTPGQGGSMNTEAFF
TGTGCCAGTAGAAGTTTCACCCCGGGACAGGGGGGATCTATGAACACTGAAGCTTTCTTT
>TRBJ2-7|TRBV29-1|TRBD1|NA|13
CSVTGTGPDEQYF
TGCAGCGTCACCGGGACAGGGCCTGACGAGCAGTACTTC
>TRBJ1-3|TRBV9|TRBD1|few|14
CASQQGTEGNTIYF
TGTGCCAGTCAACAGGGGACGGAGGGAAACACCATATATTTT
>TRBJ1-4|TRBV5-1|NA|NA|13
CASSSLNNEKLFF
TGCGCCAGCAGCAGCCTTAATAATGAAAAACTGTTTTTT